This section outlines one T cell receptor beta chain sequence together with its context. These data come from a study of Ad26.COV2.S vaccination and SARS-CoV-2 variants. Study-wide background: Trial arm assignment for the donor was COV1001 Ad26.COV2.S. Once, or twice with 56 days between doses, Ad26.COV2.S was given intramuscularly.

Data came from immunoSEQ multiplex PCR; TCRdb stores just in-frame clones and leaves some out. The sample yields 200,000 to 250,000 clones, roughly 90% seen once. The sample's treatment: roughly 18 received Ad26.COV2.S at low or high dose, single or two shots; 5 received placebo; per-sample allocation not given. Sampling occurred on day 63 after the first vaccine or placebo injection. A Boston adult aged 18-55 years was the donor. Participants' vaccine, an Ad26 vector, delivered Wuhan-strain SARS-CoV-2 spike. CDR1 and CDR2 from the germline V gene are LNHDA and SQIVND (reference sequence). This CDR3 comprises 14 residues. Trimming shortened V by 5 bases and J by 0 bases, and 9 bases separated the two germline ends.

This TCR derives from a person aged 18 to 59 who received the Ad26.COV2.S COVID-19 vaccine or a placebo. Sequences were derived from peripheral blood, sampled in a trial of Ad26.COV2.S vaccine versus placebo. J is TRBJ2-3 and V is TRBV19, with a weak D call TRBD1 (5 bases). CDR3 DNA sequence: TGTGCCAGTAGTGCCCAGGGAAGCACAGATACGCAGTATTTT. Amino acid sequence: CASSAQGSTDTQYF.